This is a list of T cell receptor beta chains from one sample in a study of blood T cell repertoires in COVID-19. The assay was immunoSEQ multiplex PCR, and TCRdb's table has in-frame clones only and misses some. Here the sample spans approximately 88,000 clones, about 83% being singletons. Sequencing input: peripheral blood. These receptors were obtained from a woman in her seventies with acute or convalescent COVID-19. Both conserved end residues are part of each CDR3. Fields, in order: J gene, D gene, V gene, clone size, CDR3 DNA, CDR3 protein. The D gene is left open where the match is weak. Some rows mark clone size as missing; the rest say once, few, many or name a class of expanded clone.

J gene: TRBJ1-1; D gene: NA; V gene: TRBV30; clone size: NA; CDR3 DNA: TGTGCCTGGTTACAGGGCCCGACGAACACTGAAGCTTTCTTT; CDR3 protein: CAWLQGPTNTEAFF
J gene: TRBJ2-2; D gene: NA; V gene: TRBV5-6; clone size: NA; CDR3 DNA: TGTGCCAGCAGCTTGGTCGGGGTGAACACCGGGGAGCTGTTTTTT; CDR3 protein: CASSLVGVNTGELFF
J gene: TRBJ1-5; D gene: TRBD1; V gene: TRBV30; clone size: NA; CDR3 DNA: TGTGCCTGGAGTCCTGGACAGGGGAGCAATCAGCCCCAGCATTTT; CDR3 protein: CAWSPGQGSNQPQHF
J gene: TRBJ2-1; D gene: TRBD2; V gene: TRBV28; clone size: NA; CDR3 DNA: TGTGCCAGCAGCTCCACCATGGGGGGACTAGTCATACATGAGCAGTTCTTC; CDR3 protein: CASSSTMGGLVIHEQFF
J gene: TRBJ1-2; D gene: NA; V gene: TRBV19; clone size: NA; CDR3 DNA: TGTGCCAGTAGTCCGCAATCTGTAGCTAACTATGGCTACACCTTC; CDR3 protein: CASSPQSVANYGYTF
J gene: TRBJ1-1; D gene: NA; V gene: TRBV6-5; clone size: NA; CDR3 DNA: TGTGCCAGCAGTTATATGAGCGTGAACACTGAAGCTTTCTTT; CDR3 protein: CASSYMSVNTEAFF
J gene: TRBJ1-3; D gene: TRBD1; V gene: TRBV18; clone size: NA; CDR3 DNA: TGTGCCAGCTCACCCCAACGTCCCGGGACAGGGGACACCATATATTTT; CDR3 protein: CASSPQRPGTGDTIYF
J gene: TRBJ2-2; D gene: TRBD2; V gene: TRBV19; clone size: few; CDR3 DNA: TGTGCCAGTAGTAAAGGGACTAGCGGAGACTTTGCGAACACCGGGGAGCTGTTTTTT; CDR3 protein: CASSKGTSGDFANTGELFF
J gene: TRBJ2-1; D gene: NA; V gene: TRBV15; clone size: NA; CDR3 DNA: TGTGCCACCAGCAGAGATAGGAGGGGCGATGAGCAGTTCTTC; CDR3 protein: CATSRDRRGDEQFF
J gene: TRBJ2-5; D gene: NA; V gene: TRBV7-2; clone size: NA; CDR3 DNA: TGTGCCAGCAGCTTAGCGGGAGGAGAGGAGACCCAGTACTTC; CDR3 protein: CASSLAGGEETQYF
J gene: TRBJ2-1; D gene: NA; V gene: TRBV6-5; clone size: NA; CDR3 DNA: TGTGCCAGCAGTTACAAGACGGGAAAAAATGAGCAGTTCTTC; CDR3 protein: CASSYKTGKNEQFF
J gene: TRBJ1-1; D gene: NA; V gene: TRBV29-1; clone size: NA; CDR3 DNA: TGCAGCGTTGAAGGCGGACAGTATGAAGCTTTCTTT; CDR3 protein: CSVEGGQYEAFF
J gene: TRBJ2-3; D gene: TRBD2; V gene: TRBV10-3; clone size: NA; CDR3 DNA: TGTGCCATCAGTACCTCTAGCGGGAGAACAGATACGCAGTATTTT; CDR3 protein: CAISTSSGRTDTQYF
J gene: TRBJ1-6; D gene: TRBD1; V gene: TRBV9; clone size: once; CDR3 DNA: TGTGCCAGCAGCGTCACGACAGGGTATAATTCACCCCTCCACTTT; CDR3 protein: CASSVTTGYNSPLHF
J gene: TRBJ2-3; D gene: NA; V gene: TRBV5-4; clone size: NA; CDR3 DNA: TGTGCCAGCAGCAGGGAGGCGGGGAACACAGATACGCAGTATTTT; CDR3 protein: CASSREAGNTDTQYF
J gene: TRBJ2-6; D gene: TRBD1; V gene: TRBV28; clone size: NA; CDR3 DNA: TGTGCCAGCAGTGTCCCGGGACAGGGGGCAGTGGGGGCCAACGTCCTGACTTTC; CDR3 protein: CASSVPGQGAVGANVLTF
J gene: TRBJ2-1; D gene: NA; V gene: TRBV5-4; clone size: NA; CDR3 DNA: TGTGCCAGCAGCACCGGCCCTAGTGGGTACAATGAGCAGTTCTTC; CDR3 protein: CASSTGPSGYNEQFF
J gene: TRBJ2-3; D gene: TRBD1; V gene: TRBV29-1; clone size: NA; CDR3 DNA: TGCAGCGTTGAGGGGACAGGGCGGACAGATACGCAGTATTTT; CDR3 protein: CSVEGTGRTDTQYF
J gene: TRBJ2-2; D gene: NA; V gene: TRBV7-7; clone size: NA; CDR3 DNA: TGTGCCAGCAGCTTAGGAAGGGGGAACACCGGGGAGCTGTTTTTT; CDR3 protein: CASSLGRGNTGELFF
J gene: TRBJ2-5; D gene: TRBD2; V gene: TRBV4-1; clone size: NA; CDR3 DNA: TGCGCCAGCAGAGGAGCTAGCGGGGACCAAGAGACCCAGTACTTC; CDR3 protein: CASRGASGDQETQYF
J gene: TRBJ1-3; D gene: NA; V gene: TRBV6-2/TRBV6-3; clone size: NA; CDR3 DNA: TGTGCCAGCAGTTACTCTGGTCGAGCTGGCGGTGGAAACACCATATATTTT; CDR3 protein: CASSYSGRAGGGNTIYF
J gene: TRBJ2-1; D gene: TRBD2; V gene: TRBV27; clone size: NA; CDR3 DNA: TGTGCCAGCAGCAGACTAGCGGGGGCTCACAATGAGCAGTTCTTC; CDR3 protein: CASSRLAGAHNEQFF
J gene: TRBJ1-1; D gene: TRBD1; V gene: TRBV28; clone size: NA; CDR3 DNA: TGTGCCAGCAGCCGAACCATGGGACAGGGGAACACTGAAGCTTTCTTT; CDR3 protein: CASSRTMGQGNTEAFF
J gene: TRBJ2-5; D gene: NA; V gene: TRBV19; clone size: NA; CDR3 DNA: TGTGCCAGTAGCCTCGGAAGGAGCCAAGAGACCCAGTACTTC; CDR3 protein: CASSLGRSQETQYF
J gene: TRBJ2-2; D gene: NA; V gene: TRBV2; clone size: NA; CDR3 DNA: TGTGCCAGCAGTAGACAGTCTTTGAACACCGGGGAGCTGTTTTTT; CDR3 protein: CASSRQSLNTGELFF
J gene: TRBJ2-2; D gene: NA; V gene: TRBV7-2; clone size: NA; CDR3 DNA: TGTGCCAGCAGCCCCCAGGGCACCGGGGAGCTGTTTTTT; CDR3 protein: CASSPQGTGELFF
J gene: TRBJ1-2; D gene: NA; V gene: TRBV5-1; clone size: NA; CDR3 DNA: TGCGCCAGCAGCTTAGGGACACTTGACACTGGCTACACCTTC; CDR3 protein: CASSLGTLDTGYTF
J gene: TRBJ2-1; D gene: NA; V gene: TRBV7-2; clone size: NA; CDR3 DNA: TGTGCCAGCAGCCCCTGGGCTAGCGAGGGGCATGAGCAGTTCTTC; CDR3 protein: CASSPWASEGHEQFF
J gene: TRBJ1-2; D gene: TRBD1; V gene: TRBV28; clone size: NA; CDR3 DNA: TGTGCCAGCAGTTTAGAAACGGACAGGGCGTGGGGCTACACCTTC; CDR3 protein: CASSLETDRAWGYTF
J gene: TRBJ1-1; D gene: TRBD1; V gene: TRBV29-1; clone size: NA; CDR3 DNA: TGCAGCGTCCCTGCAGGGGGCGCGTCCCTCGGCACTGAAGCTTTCTTT; CDR3 protein: CSVPAGGASLGTEAFF
J gene: TRBJ1-2; D gene: TRBD1; V gene: TRBV27; clone size: NA; CDR3 DNA: TGTGCCAGCAGTTTAGGGACAGGGTACGGCTACACCTTC; CDR3 protein: CASSLGTGYGYTF
J gene: TRBJ1-3; D gene: NA; V gene: TRBV6-5; clone size: NA; CDR3 DNA: TGTGCCAGCAGGGGGGCCGGAAACACCATATATTTT; CDR3 protein: CASRGAGNTIYF
J gene: TRBJ2-1; D gene: TRBD2; V gene: TRBV6-5; clone size: NA; CDR3 DNA: TGTGCCAGCAGTTATCTAGCGGGAGTGTCCTACAATGAGCAGTTCTTC; CDR3 protein: CASSYLAGVSYNEQFF
J gene: TRBJ1-2; D gene: NA; V gene: TRBV6-6; clone size: NA; CDR3 DNA: TGTGCCAGCAGTCTTAAGAAACCGACAGCCTACTTCTATGGCTACACCTTC; CDR3 protein: CASSLKKPTAYFYGYTF
J gene: TRBJ2-1; D gene: NA; V gene: TRBV30; clone size: NA; CDR3 DNA: TGTGCCTGGAGTGGGGCTAGCCCCCACAATGAGCAGTTCTTC; CDR3 protein: CAWSGASPHNEQFF
J gene: TRBJ1-1; D gene: NA; V gene: TRBV4-1; clone size: NA; CDR3 DNA: TGCGCCAGCAGCCAAGAGGGTTGGCAGGTGAAGGCTGAAGCTTTCTTT; CDR3 protein: CASSQEGWQVKAEAFF
J gene: TRBJ1-4; D gene: NA; V gene: TRBV6-5; clone size: NA; CDR3 DNA: TGTGCCAGCAAACAGGACGGTCATAATGAAAAACTGTTTTTT; CDR3 protein: CASKQDGHNEKLFF
J gene: TRBJ1-2; D gene: TRBD1; V gene: TRBV5-1; clone size: NA; CDR3 DNA: TGCGCCAGCAGCTGGGGAAGGACAGGAACTAACTATGGCTACACCTTC; CDR3 protein: CASSWGRTGTNYGYTF
J gene: TRBJ1-5; D gene: NA; V gene: TRBV7-2; clone size: NA; CDR3 DNA: TGTGCCAGCAGCTTGTCGTGGGGAGTATATCAGCCCCAGCATTTT; CDR3 protein: CASSLSWGVYQPQHF
J gene: TRBJ2-1; D gene: TRBD1; V gene: TRBV5-8; clone size: NA; CDR3 DNA: TGTGCCAGCAGCTTGTCGACAGGGTCCTACAATGAGCAGTTCTTC; CDR3 protein: CASSLSTGSYNEQFF
J gene: TRBJ2-6; D gene: TRBD1; V gene: TRBV28; clone size: once; CDR3 DNA: TGTGCCAGCACCGACCCGGGACAGGGGGTCTCTGGGGCCAACGTCCTGACTTTC; CDR3 protein: CASTDPGQGVSGANVLTF
J gene: TRBJ1-1; D gene: NA; V gene: TRBV21-1; clone size: NA; CDR3 DNA: TGTGCCAGCAGCAAACCGACAGGGCAATCGAACACTGAAGCTTTCTTT; CDR3 protein: CASSKPTGQSNTEAFF
J gene: TRBJ1-5; D gene: NA; V gene: TRBV6-5; clone size: NA; CDR3 DNA: TGTGCCAGCAGTTACTCGTTTACTTCGAATCAGCCCCAGCATTTT; CDR3 protein: CASSYSFTSNQPQHF
J gene: TRBJ1-1; D gene: NA; V gene: TRBV11-3; clone size: once; CDR3 DNA: TGTGCCAGCAGACGGACAGAAAACACTGAAGCTTTCTTT; CDR3 protein: CASRRTENTEAFF
J gene: TRBJ1-1; D gene: NA; V gene: TRBV6-5; clone size: few; CDR3 DNA: TGTGCCAGCAGCCACGGGGGGGGGCACACTGAAGCTTTCTTT; CDR3 protein: CASSHGGGHTEAFF
J gene: TRBJ1-2; D gene: NA; V gene: TRBV24-1; clone size: once; CDR3 DNA: TGTGCCACCAGTGATCCTACAGGGTCTGGTGGCTACACCTTC; CDR3 protein: CATSDPTGSGGYTF
J gene: TRBJ2-1; D gene: TRBD2; V gene: TRBV28; clone size: once; CDR3 DNA: TGTGCCAGCAGTTTCAAACTAGCGGGAAGGAATGAGCAGTTCTTC; CDR3 protein: CASSFKLAGRNEQFF
J gene: TRBJ1-6; D gene: NA; V gene: TRBV6-5; clone size: NA; CDR3 DNA: TGTGCCAGCAGTTACCTCGGGAGCTCCTATAATTCACCCCTCCACTTT; CDR3 protein: CASSYLGSSYNSPLHF
J gene: TRBJ2-1; D gene: TRBD2; V gene: TRBV7-9; clone size: NA; CDR3 DNA: TGTGCCAGCAGTTCCGGGACTAGCATCAATGAGCAGTTCTTC; CDR3 protein: CASSSGTSINEQFF
J gene: TRBJ2-2; D gene: TRBD1; V gene: TRBV5-1; clone size: NA; CDR3 DNA: TGCGCCAGCAGCTTGGGGGACAGGGAGGACACCGGGGAGCTGTTTTTT; CDR3 protein: CASSLGDREDTGELFF
J gene: TRBJ2-3; D gene: NA; V gene: TRBV5-1; clone size: NA; CDR3 DNA: TGCGCCAGCAGCTTGGTACAGGGTTCCGATACGCAGTATTTT; CDR3 protein: CASSLVQGSDTQYF
J gene: TRBJ2-5; D gene: TRBD2; V gene: TRBV6-5; clone size: NA; CDR3 DNA: TGTGCCAGCAGGAGGGGGACTAGCGGGGAAGAGACCCAGTACTTC; CDR3 protein: CASRRGTSGEETQYF